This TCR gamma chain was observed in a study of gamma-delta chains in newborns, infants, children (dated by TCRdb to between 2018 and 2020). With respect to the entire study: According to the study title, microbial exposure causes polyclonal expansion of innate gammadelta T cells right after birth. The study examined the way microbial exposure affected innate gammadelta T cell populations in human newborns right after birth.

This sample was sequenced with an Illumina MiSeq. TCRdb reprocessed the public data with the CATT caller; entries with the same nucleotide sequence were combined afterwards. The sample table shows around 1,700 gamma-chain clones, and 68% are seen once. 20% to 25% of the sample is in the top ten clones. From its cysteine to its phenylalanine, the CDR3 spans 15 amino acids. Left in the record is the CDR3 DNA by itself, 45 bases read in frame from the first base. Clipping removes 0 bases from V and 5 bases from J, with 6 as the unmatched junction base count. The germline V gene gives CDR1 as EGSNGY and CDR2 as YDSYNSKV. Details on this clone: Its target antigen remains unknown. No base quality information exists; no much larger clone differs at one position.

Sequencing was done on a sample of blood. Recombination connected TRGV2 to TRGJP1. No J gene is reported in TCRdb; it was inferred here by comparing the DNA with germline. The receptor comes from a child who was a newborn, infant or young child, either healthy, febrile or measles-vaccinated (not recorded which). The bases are TGTGCCACCTGGGACGGGCTGGGAACTGGTTGGTTCAAGATATTT. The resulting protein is CATWDGLGTGWFKIF.